The clone carrying this T cell receptor (beta chain) has a single count. These data originate in a study of blood T cell repertoires in COVID-19. Original handling: Estimation of nucleated cell counts relied on the amplification of reference gene primers. Assay: immunoSEQ multiplex PCR; the TCRdb copy retains only in-frame clones and omits some. Clone size and V and J calls were adopted from that table, with D and trimming inferred from the DNA. The sample lists approximately 470,000 clones, 70% to 90% occurring once. The germline V gene has CDR1 GTSNPN and CDR2 SVGIG (reference sequence). This CDR3 contains 16 residues. Trimming pared 0 bases from V and 0 bases from J, leaving 12 bases between.

The source material was peripheral blood. The chain couples TRBV30 to TRBJ1-5; a possible D gene is TRBD1 (6 bases). The TCR sequence derives from a human donor in a cohort sampled during active COVID-19. The CDR3 nucleotides are TGTGCCTGGAGTGTACGGGGGGCTCATAGCAATCAGCCCCAGCATTTT. Protein sequence: CAWSVRGAHSNQPQHF.